Presented here are 8 T cell receptor beta chains from one specimen sequenced in a study of graft-versus-host responses after intestinal transplantation. Assay used: immunoSEQ multiplex PCR; TCRdb lists only in-frame clones, some missing. The sample carries 85,000 to 90,000 clones, 83% recorded once. Antigens for these TCRs are unknown. Sequencing was performed on unstimulated CD8+ T cells sorted from spleen or lymph node cells, taken before intestinal transplant. The receptors stem from a human donor who received an intestinal transplant.

This clone came up a few times. V is TRBV15 and J is TRBJ2-5; the D is unclear. This CDR3 spans 14 amino acids. The germline CDR1 and CDR2 sequences are LNHNV and YYDKDF (reference sequence). Trimming pared 5 bases from V and 5 bases from J, leaving 15 bases between. CDR3 amino acids: CATSAKDPEETQYF. DNA for the CDR3: TGTGCCACCAGCGCAAAAGATCCGGAGGAGACCCAGTACTTC.

The rearrangement uses TRBV28 and TRBJ2-5; 8 positions match TRBD2. V lost 6 bases and J lost 4; bases outside the gene matches: 16. CDR1 is MDHEN and CDR2 is SYDVKM in the germline V gene. The CDR3 is 17 amino acids. The CDR3 DNA is TGTGCCAGCAGCTTGGAGCGGGAGAGGCCGGAGACAGAGACCCAGTACTTC. The encoded protein is CASSLERERPETETQYF.

This CDR3 is CASSLGLWTPYYEQYF. The CDR3 DNA reads as TGTGCCAGCAGCTTAGGCCTGTGGACCCCATACTACGAGCAGTACTTC. The rearrangement joins TRBV13 to TRBJ2-7; unclear D gene. With 0 bases removed from V and 3 bases from J, the gap between germline ends came to 15 bases. Germline CDR1 reads PRHDT; CDR2 reads FYEKMQ (reference sequence). The CDR3 is 16 amino acids.

The V and J genes are TRBV6-1 and TRBJ1-4, with TRBD1 as a possible D gene (5 bases). Germline V gene lookup returns CDR1 MNHNS and CDR2 SASEGT. With 2 bases removed from V and 5 bases from J, the gap between germline ends came to 9 bases. The CDR3 has 14 residues. CDR3 nucleotide sequence: TGTGCCAGCAGTGAACAGGGTGGGAATGAAAAACTGTTTTTT. This encodes CASSEQGGNEKLFF.

The V and J genes are TRBV19 and TRBJ1-5; D not resolved. Per germline, CDR1 LNHDA and CDR2 SQIVND (reference sequence). Trimming pared 4 bases from V and 1 base from J, leaving 14 bases between. This CDR3 region has 16 residues. The DNA for the CDR3 is TGTGCCAGTAGTAAATTCGGGTCTATGAGCAATCAGCCCCAGCATTTT. Residues: CASSKFGSMSNQPQHF. Drawing the rest from reference TRBV19 and TRBJ1-5, the complete variable domain is DGGITQSPKYLFRKEGQNVTLSCEQNLNHDAMYWYRQDPGQGLRLIYYSQIVNDFQKGDIAEGYSVSREKKESFPLTVTSAQKNPTAFYLCASSKFGSMSNQPQHFGDGTRLSIL.

The rearrangement uses TRBV6-1 and TRBJ2-5; TRBD2 agrees at 12 bases. The last part of the DNA fits TRBJ2-7 better; the J call may be wrong. Germline CDR1 MNHNS, CDR2 SASEGT. This CDR3 contains 15 residues. CDR3 amino acids: CASSDWTSGNYEQYF. As DNA, the CDR3 is TGTGCCAGCAGTGACTGGACTAGCGGGAACTACGAGCAGTACTTC.

The CDR3 here is CASSHSSVWQVCCNMNTEAFF. The DNA for the CDR3 is TGTGCCAGCAGTCATTCCAGTGTATGGCAGGTCTGCTGCAACATGAACACTGAAGCTTTCTTT. The rearrangement uses TRBV7-3 and TRBJ1-1; D gene uncertain. Germline values: CDR1 SGHTA, CDR2 FQGTGA. The CDR3 is 21 residues long. V lost 6 bases to trimming and J lost 0 bases, with 32 bases between them.

The rearrangement uses TRBV27 and TRBJ2-1; D perhaps matches TRBD1 (6 bases). This CDR3 spans 12 amino acids. The V gene's germline CDR1 is MNHEY and CDR2 SMNVEV (reference sequence). Trimming cost V 3 bases and J 7 bases, with 7 bases left between them. CDR3 sequence (DNA): TGTGCCAGCAGTTTTACAGGGAATGAGCAGTTCTTC. It yields the protein CASSFTGNEQFF.